This is a list of T cell receptor beta chains from one sample in a study of glioma-infiltrating T cells. TCRdb re-derived calls from the multiplex PCR reads in MiXCR, one entry per CDR3 protein. The sample records 150,000 to 200,000 distinct CDR3 sequences, approximately 30% being singletons. Sequencing used glioma tissue, nonneoplastic brain tissue, or PBMCs (not recorded which). These receptors came from a human donor with low-grade glioma or glioblastoma, undergoing nonglioma brain surgery, or in good health (not recorded which). CDR3s include the opening cysteine and the closing phenylalanine or tryptophan. The D gene is left open where the match is weak. The size of a clone is reported for some rows only, either as once, few or many, or as a class for expanded clones.

j_call | d_call | clone_size | v_call | cdr3_nt | cdr3_aa
TRBJ2-7 | TRBD2 | NA | TRBV4-3 | TGCGCCAGCAGCAAAACCGGGACTAGCGGGAGCTACGAGCAGTACTTC | CASSKTGTSGSYEQYF
TRBJ1-4 | NA | many | TRBV10-3 | TGTGCCATCAGTGAGTCGTTGGCAGGGAAGGAAAAACTGTTTTTT | CAISESLAGKEKLFF
TRBJ2-3 | NA | once | TRBV20-1 | TGCAGTGCTAGAAGACCAGCCGATGTTGAGCAGTATTTT | CSARRPADVEQYF
TRBJ2-3 | TRBD1 | many | TRBV7-3 | TGTGCCAGCAGCTCGGGACAGTACACAGATACGCAGTATTTT | CASSSGQYTDTQYF
TRBJ1-2 | NA | few | TRBV5-1 | TGCGCCAGCAGCTTGGCCCCCCTTAGCACAATGGGCTACACCTTC | CASSLAPLSTMGYTF
TRBJ1-2 | NA | NA | TRBV14 | TGTGCCAGCAGCCAAGATCGGCGGGGGGGGGCGGATGGCTACACCTTC | CASSQDRRGGADGYTF
TRBJ2-3 | NA | few | TRBV19 | TGTGCCAGTAGTATGGGAAGGGATGATACGCAGTATTTT | CASSMGRDDTQYF
TRBJ2-1 | TRBD2 | NA | TRBV19 | TGTGCCAGTAGTTTGCCTAGCGGGAGGGACAATGAGCAGTTCTTC | CASSLPSGRDNEQFF
TRBJ2-2 | NA | many | TRBV6-1 | TGTGCCAGCTATATATTCGAAACCGGCACCGGGGAGCTGTTTTTT | CASYIFETGTGELFF
TRBJ1-5 | NA | once | TRBV5-1 | TGCGCCAGCAGCTTGGGAGGGGCAAGCACAGATACGCAGCATTTT | CASSLGGASTDTQHF
TRBJ1-1 | NA | many | TRBV7-2 | TGTGCCAGCAGCCTTGGGGCAGAGATGAACACTGAAGCTTTCTTT | CASSLGAEMNTEAFF
TRBJ1-2 | NA | many | TRBV7-9 | TGTGCCAGCAGTTCGACGGTTAACTATGGCTACACCTTC | CASSSTVNYGYTF
TRBJ1-1 | NA | many | TRBV12-3/TRBV12-4 | TGTGCCAGCAGTTTACACGGGGCGGACACTGAAGCTTTCTTT | CASSLHGADTEAFF